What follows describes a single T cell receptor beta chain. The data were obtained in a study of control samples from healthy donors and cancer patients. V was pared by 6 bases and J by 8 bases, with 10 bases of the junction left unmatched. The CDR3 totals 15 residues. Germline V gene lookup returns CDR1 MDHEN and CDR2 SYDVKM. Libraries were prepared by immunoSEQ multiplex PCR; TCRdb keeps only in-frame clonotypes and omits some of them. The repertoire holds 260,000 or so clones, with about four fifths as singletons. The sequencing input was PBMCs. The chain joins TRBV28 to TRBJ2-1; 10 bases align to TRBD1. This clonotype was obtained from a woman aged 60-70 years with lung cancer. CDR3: CASRDSGTGEYEQFF. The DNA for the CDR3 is TGTGCCAGCAGGGATTCTGGGACAGGGGAATATGAGCAGTTCTTC.